Each of the 31 T cell receptor beta chains below was sequenced from the same sample in a study of blood T cell repertoires in COVID-19. Sequencing used immunoSEQ multiplex PCR; TCRdb keeps in-frame clones, though not all of them. Of roughly 100,000 clones in the sample, about three quarters were seen once. Sequences were obtained from peripheral blood. These receptors all come from a woman in her seventies with acute or convalescent COVID-19.

The chain has TRBV5-8 and TRBJ2-5; 9 nucleotides line up with TRBD1. This CDR3 is 14 amino acids long. Germline lookup yields CDR1 SGHTS and CDR2 YDEGEE. V dropped 2 bases and J dropped 7; count of bases not matched to a gene: 6. The CDR3 nucleotides read TGTGCCAGCAGCTTACGACAGGGGGTCGGGACCCAGTACTTC. This sequence encodes CASSLRQGVGTQYF.

The J gene is TRBJ1-4, the V gene TRBV9; D is possibly TRBD1 (6 bases). The CDR3 spans 14 residues. Trimming removed 3 bases from V and 10 bases from J, with 16 bases in between. Germline CDR1 and CDR2: SGDLS and YYNGEE. The CDR3 loop is CASSEDSSLGKLFF. Written as DNA, the CDR3 is TGTGCCAGCAGCGAGGACAGTTCTCTAGGAAAACTGTTTTTT. Drawing the rest from reference TRBV9 and TRBJ1-4, the complete variable domain is DSGVTQTPKHLITATGQRVTLRCSPRSGDLSVYWYQQSLDQGLQFLIQYYNGEERAKGNILERFSAQQFPDLHSELNLSSLELGDSALYFCASSEDSSLGKLFFGSGTQLSVL.

V gene TRBV18 combines with J gene TRBJ2-5; maybe TRBD2 (6 bases). The CDR3 has 13 amino acids. In germline, CDR1 is KGHSH, CDR2 LQKENI. The V end was cut by 0 bases, the J end by 5 bases, with 7 bases between. Here the CDR3 DNA reads TGTGCCAGCTCACCACCAGGAGGGGAGACCCAGTACTTC. Translation: CASSPPGGETQYF.

The rearrangement links TRBV19 to TRBJ1-3; 7 bases match TRBD1. The CDR3 totals 14 residues. Germline loops: CDR1 LNHDA, CDR2 SQIVND (reference sequence). V shed 4 bases, J shed 5 bases, and the junction held 5 bases outside the gene matches. CDR3 loop: CASSTPGQRNTIYF. CDR3 DNA sequence: TGTGCCAGTAGTACTCCGGGACAGAGAAACACCATATATTTT.

The chain employs TRBV5-5 and TRBJ2-3; 7 bases match TRBD1. With V trimmed by 3 bases and J by 2 bases, 9 bases remained unmatched. Germline V gives CDR1 SGHKS, CDR2 YYEKEE (reference sequence). The CDR3 spans 16 residues. The CDR3 reads CASSSRGRLITDTQYF. The CDR3 DNA is TGTGCCAGCAGCTCTAGGGGGCGGTTAATCACAGATACGCAGTATTTT.

This chain joins TRBV7-8 and TRBJ2-5; tentative D call: TRBD2 (5 bases). Germline V gene sequence: CDR1 SGHVS, CDR2 FQNEAQ. V was cut by 4 bases and J by 2 bases, with 8 bases left in between. This CDR3 comprises 13 residues. The CDR3 DNA follows: TGTGCCAGCAGCTGGACGGGGCAAGAGACCCAGTACTTC. Amino acid sequence: CASSWTGQETQYF.

The CDR3 bases are TGCGCCAGCAGTCCTACAGGGGCCAGCTCCTACAATGAGCAGTTCTTC. It codes for CASSPTGASSYNEQFF. The rearrangement joins TRBV5-1 to TRBJ2-1, with 7 bases aligning to TRBD1. CDR1 and CDR2 from the germline V gene are SGHRS and YFSETQ. This CDR3 is built from 16 residues. V lost 5 bases and J lost 0; bases outside the gene matches: 8.

The CDR3 nucleotides are TGTGCCAGCAGCTTCCGAAGCGGCAATCAGCCCCAGCATTTT. Translating gives CASSFRSGNQPQHF. J is TRBJ1-5 and V is TRBV11-2; no definite D call. The germline V and J ends were trimmed by 3 bases and 2 bases, with 8 bases remaining between them. CDR3 size: 14 residues. The germline V gene encodes CDR1 SGHAT and CDR2 FQNNGV.

The rearrangement links TRBV19 to TRBJ2-2, with 9 bases matching TRBD1. Germline-derived CDR1 and CDR2 are LNHDA and SQIVND (reference sequence). This CDR3 contains 15 residues. V was pared by 7 bases and J by 4 bases, with 7 bases of the junction left unmatched. CDR3 in amino acids: CASTRDRATTGELFF. The DNA of the CDR3 is TGTGCCAGTACCCGGGACAGGGCGACCACCGGGGAGCTGTTTTTT.

V and J are TRBV27 and TRBJ1-2, with 10 positions matching TRBD1. The length of the CDR3 is 16 residues. Germline CDR1 reads MNHEY; CDR2 reads SMNVEV (reference sequence). V lost 4 bases to trimming and J lost 0 bases; unmatched junction nucleotides: 5. CDR3 region: CASSSPGQGANYGYTF. CDR3 DNA: TGTGCCAGCAGTTCCCCCGGACAGGGGGCTAACTATGGCTACACCTTC.

This clone was picked up a small number of times. CDR3 DNA: TGTGCCAGCAGTTTAATCTTTGGAGGCCTTAACTATGGCTACACCTTC. Translating it yields CASSLIFGGLNYGYTF. The J gene is TRBJ1-2, the V gene TRBV6-2 or TRBV6-3; D gene uncertain. Germline V CDR1 and CDR2: MNHEY, SVGEGT. This CDR3 is 16 amino acids long. The ends were cut back, 4 bases at V and 1 base at J, with 16 bases in the middle.

This chain joins TRBV27 and TRBJ2-1; 9 nucleotides line up with TRBD2. CDR1 is MNHEY, CDR2 SMNVEV, per germline (reference sequence). The V and J ends lost 8 bases and 4 bases, in that order; junction bases with no gene match: 6. This CDR3 is built from 14 residues. CDR3 sequence reads: CASSGLAHYNEQFF. DNA for the CDR3: TGTGCCAGCTCCGGACTAGCGCATTACAATGAGCAGTTCTTC.

The chain is built from TRBV10-3 and TRBJ2-5; TRBD2 aligns across 12 bases. V lost 4 bases to trimming and J lost 0 bases; unmatched junction nucleotides: 0. CDR1 and CDR2 (germline): ENHRY, SYGVKD. The CDR3 is 15 amino acids. Here the CDR3 DNA reads TGTGCCATCAGTGGGACTAGCGGGGACCAAGAGACCCAGTACTTC. Translation: CAISGTSGDQETQYF.

The rearrangement links TRBV5-1 to TRBJ2-5, with D unclear. The CDR3 has 13 residues. Trimming shortened V by 4 bases and J by 5 bases, and 12 bases separated the two germline ends. Germline V lookup: CDR1 SGHRS, CDR2 YFSETQ. The CDR3 spells CASSPHLGETQYF. The CDR3 coding sequence is TGCGCCAGCAGCCCTCATCTCGGGGAGACCCAGTACTTC. The entire variable domain, with the rest obtained from reference TRBV5-1 and TRBJ2-5, is as follows: KAGVTQTPRYLIKTRGQQVTLSCSPISGHRSVSWYQQTPGQGLQFLFEYFSETQRNKGNFPGRFSGRQFSNSRSEMNVSTLELGDSALYLCASSPHLGETQYFGPGTRLLVL.

This clone was detected only a few times. J is TRBJ1-6 and V is TRBV7-6; D is perhaps TRBD1 (5 bases). The germline CDR1 and CDR2 sequences are SGHVS and FNYEAQ. V was clipped by 1 base and J by 11 bases, with 12 bases between them. This CDR3 has 14 amino acids. The chain's CDR3 is CASSLGNHRTPLHF. CDR3 nucleotide sequence: TGTGCCAGCAGCTTAGGGAACCACAGGACACCCCTCCACTTT.

The V gene is TRBV27, the J gene TRBJ2-1; 7 bases agree with TRBD2. Trimming took 5 bases from V and 6 from J; bases not matched to a gene: 13. Germline V lookup: CDR1 MNHEY, CDR2 SMNVEV (reference sequence). CDR3 length equals 16 residues. For the CDR3, the DNA is TGTGCCAGCAGTCCCTTCGGACGGGGGGAGGGCAATGAGCAGTTCTTC. Encoded protein: CASSPFGRGEGNEQFF.

V and J are TRBV4-1 and TRBJ2-2; no clear D. The CDR3 totals 16 residues. Looked up from germline, CDR1 is MGHRA and CDR2 is YSYEKL. V was trimmed by 6 bases and J by 4 bases, leaving 18 bases between them. CDR3 loop: CASRQAPLRITGELFF. The DNA for the CDR3 is TGCGCCAGCAGGCAGGCGCCCCTCCGGATCACCGGGGAGCTGTTTTTT.

V usage is TRBV7-9 and J usage is TRBJ2-3; D is possibly TRBD1 (5 bases). Germline V lookup: CDR1 SEHNR, CDR2 FQNEAQ (reference sequence). The CDR3 has 13 amino acids. Trimming took off 1 base at V and 6 bases at J, with 8 bases between the two ends. The DNA for the CDR3 is TGTGCCAGCAGCTTAGGGGGCCAGGATACGCAGTATTTT. This encodes CASSLGGQDTQYF.

V gene TRBV2 combines with J gene TRBJ1-1, with no clear D. The CDR3 extends over 14 amino acids. Germline V gene lookup returns CDR1 SNHLY and CDR2 FYNNEI. The V end lost 5 bases, the J end lost 1 base, and 11 bases lay between the germline ends. The CDR3 region has the DNA TGTGCCAGCAGTCCGATCTCTAAGAACACTGAAGCTTTCTTT. The encoded protein is CASSPISKNTEAFF.

The rearrangement links TRBV28 to TRBJ2-2, with D possibly being TRBD2 (5 bases). The V gene's germline CDR1 is MDHEN and CDR2 SYDVKM. The length of the CDR3 is 14 residues. Trimming removed 3 bases at V and 5 bases at J, with 10 bases between. DNA for the CDR3: TGTGCCAGCAGTTTCTTGAGGGAAACCGGGGAGCTGTTTTTT. As protein: CASSFLRETGELFF.

This chain links TRBV30 with TRBJ1-2; 7 nucleotides align to TRBD1. The germline CDR1 and CDR2 sequences are GTSNPN and SVGIG (reference sequence). The CDR3 is 14 residues long. V trimming: 4 bases; J trimming: 4 bases; junction bases outside the gene matches: 9. CDR3 bases: TGTGCCTGGATTTTTGCAGGGGGGTCCTATGGCTACACCTTC. It yields the protein CAWIFAGGSYGYTF.

This clone was detected only a few times. This sequence joins TRBV7-8 and TRBJ1-1, with D possibly TRBD1 on 5 matching bases. Trimming took off 4 bases at V and 4 bases at J, with 13 bases between the two ends. Germline CDR1 is SGHVS and CDR2 is FQNEAQ. The CDR3 extends over 14 amino acids. The CDR3 spells CASSYTSGGTEAFF. Written as DNA, the CDR3 is TGTGCCAGCAGCTACACCTCGGGGGGCACTGAAGCTTTCTTT.

The chain employs TRBV30 and TRBJ1-2, with D hard to call. CDR1 is GTSNPN and CDR2 is SVGIG in the germline V gene (reference sequence). With 4 bases removed from V and 0 bases from J, the gap between germline ends came to 12 bases. The CDR3 is made up of 14 amino acids. The chain's CDR3 is CAWKSQPANYGYTF. The CDR3 DNA sequence: TGTGCCTGGAAATCACAGCCCGCTAACTATGGCTACACCTTC.

The gene calls are TRBV6-5 and TRBJ1-2, with 7 bases identical to TRBD1. This CDR3 has 15 residues. CDR1 and CDR2 from the germline V gene are MNHEY and SVGAGI. The trim removed 6 bases at V and 5 bases at J, leaving 12 bases unmatched. The CDR3 DNA is TGTGCCAGCAGCTACCAGGGACAGACCTCTTATGGCTACACCTTC. Translated: CASSYQGQTSYGYTF.

V usage is TRBV27 and J usage is TRBJ2-1, with D tentatively TRBD2 (6 bases). The V and J ends lost 1 base and 5 bases respectively, with 12 bases between them. The CDR3 is 15 residues long. Germline CDR1 MNHEY, CDR2 SMNVEV (reference sequence). CDR3 in amino acids: CASSLWGEWDNEQFF. For the CDR3, the DNA is TGTGCCAGCAGTTTATGGGGGGAATGGGACAATGAGCAGTTCTTC.

The rearrangement links TRBV2 to TRBJ2-1; TRBD1 matches 7 bases. V was pared by 4 bases and J by 7 bases, with 7 bases of the junction left unmatched. The CDR3 length is 14 residues. Per the germline V gene, CDR1 is SNHLY and CDR2 is FYNNEI. The chain's CDR3 is CASSASLRGNEQFF. The DNA for the CDR3 is TGTGCCAGCAGTGCTTCTCTCAGGGGGAATGAGCAGTTCTTC.

The chain links TRBV5-6 to TRBJ1-2; D gene uncertain. The CDR3 runs to 14 residues. Germline assignment: CDR1 SGHDT and CDR2 YYEEEE. The V gene lost 0 bases and the J gene lost 2 bases, with 8 bases spanning the gap. The CDR3 sequence is CASSLGPLNYGYTF. In DNA form, the CDR3 reads TGTGCCAGCAGCTTGGGGCCGTTAAACTATGGCTACACCTTC.

The chain uses TRBV11-3 and TRBJ2-3, with D possibly matching TRBD1 (5 bases). V was cut by 2 bases and J by 0 bases, with 6 bases left in between. The CDR3 spans 14 residues. Germline lookup yields CDR1 SGHNT and CDR2 YENEEA. The CDR3 loop is CASSLTGSTDTQYF. The DNA of the CDR3 is TGTGCCAGCAGCTTAACAGGAAGCACAGATACGCAGTATTTT.

The V and J genes are TRBV3-1 (or the pseudogene TRBV3-2) and TRBJ1-1; 7 bases are a match to TRBD1. V trimming: 4 bases; J trimming: 5 bases; junction bases outside the gene matches: 7. The V gene's germline CDR1 is LGHDT and CDR2 YNNKEL (reference sequence). CDR3 length equals 14 residues. The CDR3 DNA reads TGTGCCAGCAGCCCGCTACAGGGGAATACTGAAGCTTTCTTT. Translated, it gives CASSPLQGNTEAFF.

V and J are TRBV24-1 and TRBJ1-1; weak D call: TRBD1 (6 bases). This CDR3 comprises 14 residues. The V end was cut by 3 bases, the J end by 4 bases, with 11 bases between. Germline CDR1 and CDR2: KGHDR and SFDVKD. CDR3 nucleotide sequence: TGTGCCACCAGTGATCCAGGGGTTAGCACTGAAGCTTTCTTT. As protein: CATSDPGVSTEAFF.

V and J are TRBV6-2 or TRBV6-3 and TRBJ2-7, with a weak D call TRBD2 (6 bases). V lost 0 bases to trimming and J lost 3 bases, with 21 bases between them. This CDR3 comprises 18 residues. The germline gives CDR1 MNHEY, CDR2 SVGEGT. The CDR3 loop reads CASSYSSRGTLDDYEQYF. The CDR3 DNA reads TGTGCCAGCAGTTACTCGTCTCGGGGGACTTTAGACGACTACGAGCAGTACTTC.